Each of the 25 T cell receptor beta chains below was sequenced from the same sample in a study of identical twins. Each CDR3 protein is one row after TCRdb ran MiXCR on the 5' RACE reads. The table lists around 250,000 distinct CDR3 sequences, around 8% of them singletons. The same sample was also used in a study of yellow fever vaccine responses in identical twins.

Input material: CD8+ T cells sorted from blood. The receptors originated from a woman aged 18 to 35 in good health.

This clonotype occurred a few times. V is TRBV21-1 and J is TRBJ2-2; TRBD1 is the table's D call, not checked against the DNA. TRBV21-1 is shown as a pseudogene. The CDR3 length is 15 residues. CDR3 region: CAIPDRPGATGELFF. CDR3 sequence (DNA): TGTGCCATCCCGGACCGACCTGGGGCCACCGGGGAGCTGTTTTTT.

The table lists this clonotype with many counts. V gene TRBV7-9 combines with J gene TRBJ2-3, with D maybe TRBD1 (6 bases). Germline CDR1 reads SEHNR; CDR2 reads FQNEAQ (reference sequence). CDR3 length: 12 residues. V lost 4 bases and J lost 6, with 8 bases in between. Written as DNA, the CDR3 is TGTGCCAGCAGCTCAAGGGGGGATACGCAGTATTTT. This translates into CASSSRGDTQYF.

This clonotype has ten or more counts. The rearrangement joins TRBV2 to TRBJ1-1; the match to TRBD1 covers 11 bases. The CDR3 sequence is 14 residues long. With V trimmed by 6 bases and J by 4 bases, 4 bases remained unmatched. Germline assignment: CDR1 SNHLY and CDR2 FYNNEI. In nucleotides, the CDR3 is TGTGCCAGCAGGGACAGGGGGCCAGGCACTGAAGCTTTCTTT. Translating gives CASRDRGPGTEAFF.

The CDR3, as DNA: TGTGCCAGCAGCTCTGGAGGTACCACCGGGGAGCTGTTTTTT. It specifies CASSSGGTTGELFF. The chain uses TRBV6-4 and TRBJ2-2, with D possibly being TRBD2 (5 bases). Between the trimmed V and J ends, which lost 6 bases and 4 bases, there was a span of 12 bases. The CDR3 loop spans 14 amino acids. CDR1 and CDR2 from the germline V gene are MRHNA and SNTAGT.

The rearrangement links TRBV20-1 to TRBJ2-2; a possible D gene is TRBD1 (7 bases). The CDR3 loop spans 18 amino acids. Trimming took off 6 bases at V and 3 bases at J, with 26 bases between the two ends. The germline CDR1 and CDR2 sequences are DFQATT and SNEGSKA (reference sequence). DNA for the CDR3: TGCAGTGCCTTAAGCGGGTGCAGGGGGTGTTTAGACACCGGGGAGCTGTTTTTT. Protein product: CSALSGCRGCLDTGELFF.

This clonotype was detected only a few times. CDR3 protein: CASSRSAYSNQPQHF. CDR3 sequence (DNA): TGTGCCAGCAGCCGCTCAGCGTATAGCAATCAGCCCCAGCATTTT. This sequence joins TRBV5-8 and TRBJ1-5; D gene uncertain. Germline V gene data show CDR1 as SGHTS and CDR2 as YDEGEE. This CDR3 has 15 amino acids. V lost 4 bases and J 0 bases, leaving 11 bases between the germline ends. Full variable domain (remainder filled in from reference TRBV5-8 and TRBJ1-5): EAGVTQSPTHLIKTRGQQATLRCSPISGHTSVYWYQQALGLGLQFLLWYDEGEERNRGNFPPRFSGRQFPNYSSELNVNALELEDSALYLCASSRSAYSNQPQHFGDGTRLSIL.

This clonotype was counted at least ten times. This rearrangement joins TRBV12-3 or TRBV12-4 to TRBJ1-1, with D perhaps TRBD1 (6 bases). V gave up 5 bases and J gave up 0 bases, with 13 bases separating them. This CDR3 region has 15 residues. The CDR3 is CASSPETGVNTEAFF. CDR3 DNA: TGTGCCAGCAGTCCGGAGACAGGAGTGAACACTGAAGCTTTCTTT.

V and J are TRBV4-3 and TRBJ2-7; D gene ambiguous. Per germline, CDR1 LGHNA and CDR2 YSLEER. The V and J ends lost 0 bases and 2 bases respectively, with 11 bases between them. The CDR3 runs to 15 residues. The CDR3 region is CASSQDKDVTYEQYF. The CDR3 nucleotides read TGCGCCAGCAGCCAAGATAAGGACGTTACCTACGAGCAGTACTTC.

The V and J genes are TRBV20-1 and TRBJ2-7; TRBD2 aligns across 12 bases. Germline values: CDR1 DFQATT, CDR2 SNEGSKA (reference sequence). The length of the CDR3 is 14 residues. Trimming removed 6 bases from V and 5 bases from J; junction bases left unmatched: 8. The CDR3 coding sequence is TGCAGTGCCCCGACTAGCGGGAGCAGGGACGAGCAGTACTTC. It translates to CSAPTSGSRDEQYF.

In DNA form, the CDR3 reads TGTGCCAGCAGCTTAGTGTTCTATTTGACCCAGTACTTC. It specifies CASSLVFYLTQYF. The chain recombines TRBV11-2 with TRBJ2-5, with D unclear. The CDR3 runs to 13 residues. Trimming stripped 1 base from V and 7 bases from J, with 10 bases between. Germline CDR1 SGHAT, CDR2 FQNNGV.

This clonotype was seen ten or more times. The V call is TRBV9, the J call TRBJ2-3; perhaps TRBD2 as D (5 bases). V was cut by 4 bases and J by 3 bases, with 12 bases left in between. CDR1 SGDLS and CDR2 YYNGEE come from the germline V gene. There are 14 residues in the CDR3. The CDR3 protein is CASSFGLGTDTQYF. The CDR3 DNA is TGTGCCAGCAGCTTCGGACTGGGAACAGATACGCAGTATTTT.

At least ten counts were recorded for this clonotype. V usage is TRBV7-3 and J usage is TRBJ2-3; 8 bases agree with TRBD2. The CDR3 contains 14 residues. The V gene end was trimmed by 4 bases and the J gene end by 5 bases; junction bases not matched to a gene: 5. Germline V gives CDR1 SGHTA, CDR2 FQGTGA. DNA of the CDR3: TGTGCCAGCAGCTCCGGGGGGGCGGTAGATACGCAGTATTTT. Translating gives CASSSGGAVDTQYF.

This clonotype was seen repeatedly, ten times or more. The V gene is TRBV15, the J gene TRBJ2-2, with TRBD1 matching over 7 bases. The CDR3 is made up of 18 amino acids. Germline loops: CDR1 LNHNV, CDR2 YYDKDF (reference sequence). J gave up 6 bases and V 2 bases, and 15 bases lay outside the gene matches. The CDR3 protein is CATSRIPGGQRGSGELFF. DNA for the CDR3: TGTGCCACCAGCAGAATCCCAGGGGGACAGCGAGGATCCGGGGAGCTGTTTTTT.

The CDR3 bases are TGTGCCAGCAGTTTTCTCGCGGACAGGGATTTCAATGAGCAGTTCTTC. It specifies CASSFLADRDFNEQFF. This chain uses TRBV12-3 or TRBV12-4 with TRBJ2-1, with 8 nucleotides matching TRBD1. V shed 3 bases and J 6 bases; nucleotides not matched to a gene: 10. The CDR3 runs to 16 residues.

This clonotype occurred many times. This chain uses TRBV7-9 with TRBJ2-3; TRBD2 might be the D (5 bases). Germline CDR1 and CDR2: SEHNR and FQNEAQ (reference sequence). The CDR3 has 15 residues. With 6 bases removed from V and 3 bases from J, the gap between germline ends came to 16 bases. CDR3 sequence: CASRGEGVGTDTQYF. The CDR3 bases are TGTGCCAGCAGAGGCGAGGGTGTAGGGACAGATACGCAGTATTTT.

In this sample, this clonotype turned up many times. The J gene is TRBJ2-4, the V gene TRBV3-1; a weak D match, TRBD2 (6 bases). Trimming cost V 3 bases and J 9 bases, with 15 bases left between them. The CDR3 runs to 14 residues. CDR1 and CDR2 from the germline V gene are LGHDT and YNNKEL (reference sequence). The CDR3 DNA sequence: TGTGCCAGCAGCCATCCTAGCGCCAATGGCATTCAGTACTTC. Translation: CASSHPSANGIQYF.

V gene TRBV6-5 combines with J gene TRBJ1-4; D perhaps matches TRBD1 (6 bases). The length of the CDR3 is 12 residues. V lost 6 bases and J 8 bases, leaving 10 bases between the germline ends. The germline V gene has CDR1 MNHEY and CDR2 SVGAGI. CDR3 in amino acids: CASRSTGEKLFF. CDR3 DNA: TGTGCCAGCAGATCCACAGGGGAAAAACTGTTTTTT.

This clonotype was seen only a few times. The chain uses TRBV12-3 or TRBV12-4 and TRBJ1-1; weak D call: TRBD1 (6 bases). The CDR3 spans 15 residues. V was clipped by 5 bases and J by 4 bases, with 17 bases between them. CDR3 DNA: TGTGCCAGCAGTCCGTCCCCGGGGGCCGGCACTGAAGCTTTCTTT. As protein: CASSPSPGAGTEAFF.

This clonotype was seen many times. The J gene is TRBJ2-1, the V gene TRBV5-1; the match to TRBD1 covers 10 bases. In germline, CDR1 is SGHRS, CDR2 YFSETQ. V was clipped by 9 bases and J by 8 bases; unmatched bases: 8. There are 13 residues in the CDR3. The CDR3 region is CATKRDRGDEQFF. The CDR3 DNA reads as TGCGCCACCAAACGGGACAGGGGCGATGAGCAGTTCTTC. The full variable domain, completed using reference TRBV5-1 and TRBJ2-1, is KAGVTQTPRYLIKTRGQQVTLSCSPISGHRSVSWYQQTPGQGLQFLFEYFSETQRNKGNFPGRFSGRQFSNSRSEMNVSTLELGDSALYLCATKRDRGDEQFFGPGTRLTVL.

The J gene is TRBJ2-5, the V gene TRBV27; D assignment may be TRBD1 or TRBD2 (6 bases each). This CDR3 region has 15 residues. The V and J ends lost 3 bases and 5 bases respectively, with 16 bases between them. Germline loops: CDR1 MNHEY, CDR2 SMNVEV (reference sequence). CDR3 sequence reads: CASSLAPGAGETQYF. CDR3 nucleotides: TGTGCCAGCAGTTTGGCTCCGGGGGCCGGGGAGACCCAGTACTTC.

The chain is built from TRBV3-1 and TRBJ2-2, with TRBD2 matching over 8 bases. The CDR3 contains 18 residues. Losses at the gene ends were 3 bases for V and 5 bases for J; bases not matched to a gene: 14. The germline V gene encodes CDR1 LGHDT and CDR2 YNNKEL (reference sequence). The CDR3 nucleotides read TGTGCCAGCAGCCAGGCTGTCGGAGCGGGAGTACAAACCGGGGAGCTGTTTTTT. It yields the protein CASSQAVGAGVQTGELFF. Drawing the rest from reference TRBV3-1 and TRBJ2-2, the complete variable domain is DTAVSQTPKYLVTQMGNDKSIKCEQNLGHDTMYWYKQDSKKFLKIMFSYNNKELIINETVPNRFSPKSPDKAHLNLHINSLELGDSAVYFCASSQAVGAGVQTGELFFGEGSRLTVL.

The chain uses TRBV27 and TRBJ2-3, with 8 bases identical to TRBD2. The germline V gene encodes CDR1 MNHEY and CDR2 SMNVEV (reference sequence). This CDR3 is built from 13 residues. Germline trimming cut 2 bases from V and 14 bases from J; bases unmatched to any gene: 9. This chain's CDR3 is CASSLGAAGEAYF. As DNA, the CDR3 is TGTGCCAGCAGTTTAGGGGCAGCGGGAGAAGCGTATTTT.

This clonotype was found a few times. The J gene is TRBJ2-3, the V gene TRBV7-9; no reliable D call. In germline, CDR1 is SEHNR, CDR2 FQNEAQ (reference sequence). The CDR3 totals 16 residues. Trimming left V 5 bases short and J 1 base short, with 16 bases between. Here the CDR3 DNA reads TGTGCCAGCAGCCCCCGCCTAGAGATGGGCACAGATACGCAGTATTTT. Amino acids: CASSPRLEMGTDTQYF.

The chain couples TRBV5-1 to TRBJ2-1, with TRBD1 identical over 11 bases. CDR3 length equals 16 residues. Trimming cost V 4 bases and J 4 bases; bases outside gene matches: 7. CDR1 and CDR2 (germline): SGHRS, YFSETQ. CDR3 nucleotide sequence: TGCGCCAGCAGCCCCGGGACAGGGGGGGTTTACAATGAGCAGTTCTTC. Translated, it gives CASSPGTGGVYNEQFF.

The rearrangement uses TRBV28 and TRBJ2-7, with D unclear. Germline V lookup: CDR1 MDHEN, CDR2 SYDVKM. The CDR3 loop spans 12 amino acids. The V gene lost 8 bases and the J gene lost 2 bases, with 10 bases spanning the gap. The CDR3 sequence: CASLTETYEQYF. CDR3 DNA sequence: TGTGCCAGCCTTACCGAGACCTACGAGCAGTACTTC.